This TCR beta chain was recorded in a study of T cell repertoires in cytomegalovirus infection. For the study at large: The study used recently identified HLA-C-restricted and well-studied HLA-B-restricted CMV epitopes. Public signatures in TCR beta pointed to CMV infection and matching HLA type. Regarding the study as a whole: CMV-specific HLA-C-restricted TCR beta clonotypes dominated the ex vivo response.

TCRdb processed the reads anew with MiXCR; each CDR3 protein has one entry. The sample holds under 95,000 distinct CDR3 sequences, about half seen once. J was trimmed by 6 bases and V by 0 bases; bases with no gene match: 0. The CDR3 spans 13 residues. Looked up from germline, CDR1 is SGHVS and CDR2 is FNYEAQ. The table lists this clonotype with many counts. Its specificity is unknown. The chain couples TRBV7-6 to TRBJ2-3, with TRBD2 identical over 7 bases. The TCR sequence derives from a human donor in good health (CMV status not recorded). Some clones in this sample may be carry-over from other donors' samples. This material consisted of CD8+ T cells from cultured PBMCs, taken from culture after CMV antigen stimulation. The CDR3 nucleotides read TGTGCCAGCAGCTTAGCAGCGGGGGATACGCAGTATTTT. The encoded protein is CASSLAAGDTQYF.